This is a list of T cell receptor beta chains from one sample in a study of T cells in pancreatic ductal adenocarcinoma. The repertoire was sequenced with immunoSEQ multiplex PCR; TCRdb's copy has only in-frame clones and lacks some. The sample yields over 90,000 clones, nearly 95% seen once. The sequenced sample was PBMCs. The receptors originated from a human donor with pancreatic ductal adenocarcinoma. CDR3s include the opening cysteine and the closing phenylalanine or tryptophan. Fields, in order: J gene, D gene, clone size, V gene, CDR3 protein, CDR3 DNA. The D gene is left open where the match is weak. Clone size is stated in some rows and not others, as once, few, many or a class when expanded.

j_call: TRBJ2-3; d_call: -; clone_size: many; v_call: TRBV7-2; cdr3_aa: CASSSPPTAQYF; cdr3_nt: TGTGCCAGCAGCTCCCCCCCGACTGCGCAGTATTTT
j_call: TRBJ2-5; d_call: -; clone_size: -; v_call: TRBV14; cdr3_aa: CASAEGAQETQYF; cdr3_nt: TGTGCCAGTGCCGAGGGTGCACAAGAGACCCAGTACTTC
j_call: TRBJ1-4; d_call: -; clone_size: -; v_call: TRBV7-9; cdr3_aa: CASSLEGQPEKLFF; cdr3_nt: TGTGCCAGCAGCTTAGAAGGACAGCCTGAAAAACTGTTTTTT
j_call: TRBJ2-2; d_call: TRBD2; clone_size: -; v_call: TRBV2; cdr3_aa: CASSNLAVTGELFF; cdr3_nt: TGTGCCAGCAGTAATCTAGCGGTCACCGGGGAGCTGTTTTTT
j_call: TRBJ1-1; d_call: TRBD1; clone_size: few; v_call: TRBV5-1; cdr3_aa: CASSLGTGNTEAFF; cdr3_nt: TGCGCCAGCAGCCTCGGGACAGGTAACACTGAAGCTTTCTTT
j_call: TRBJ2-4; d_call: TRBD1; clone_size: -; v_call: TRBV19; cdr3_aa: CASSGQGAKNIQYF; cdr3_nt: TGTGCCAGTAGTGGACAGGGAGCCAAAAACATTCAGTACTTC
j_call: TRBJ2-1; d_call: -; clone_size: -; v_call: TRBV10-3; cdr3_aa: CAISGGLGPSINEQFF; cdr3_nt: TGTGCCATCAGTGGGGGGCTAGGTCCGTCGATCAATGAGCAGTTCTTC
j_call: TRBJ2-3; d_call: -; clone_size: -; v_call: TRBV2; cdr3_aa: CASSEDLGPQYF; cdr3_nt: TGTGCCAGCAGTGAAGATTTGGGGCCACAGTATTTT
j_call: TRBJ2-7; d_call: -; clone_size: -; v_call: TRBV18; cdr3_aa: CASSPIEGEGEQYF; cdr3_nt: TGTGCCAGCTCACCGATAGAGGGGGAGGGCGAGCAGTACTTC
j_call: TRBJ2-3; d_call: -; clone_size: -; v_call: TRBV9; cdr3_aa: CASSVLLTSTDTQYF; cdr3_nt: TGTGCCAGCAGCGTATTGTTGACTAGCACAGATACGCAGTATTTT
j_call: TRBJ2-1; d_call: TRBD2; clone_size: -; v_call: TRBV6-1; cdr3_aa: CASRTIAGGRDEQFF; cdr3_nt: TGTGCCAGCAGAACAATAGCGGGAGGTCGGGATGAGCAGTTCTTC
j_call: TRBJ2-3; d_call: TRBD2; clone_size: -; v_call: TRBV9; cdr3_aa: CASSVTSGSADTQYF; cdr3_nt: TGTGCCAGCAGCGTGACTAGCGGGAGTGCAGATACGCAGTATTTT
j_call: TRBJ2-7; d_call: TRBD1; clone_size: once; v_call: TRBV5-4; cdr3_aa: CASSRQGVSYEQYF; cdr3_nt: TGTGCCAGCAGCCGACAGGGGGTCTCCTACGAGCAGTACTTC
j_call: TRBJ2-3; d_call: TRBD1; clone_size: -; v_call: TRBV30; cdr3_aa: CAWRKDRVTDTQYF; cdr3_nt: TGTGCCTGGAGGAAGGACAGGGTCACAGATACGCAGTATTTT
j_call: TRBJ2-7; d_call: -; clone_size: -; v_call: TRBV11-2; cdr3_aa: CASTLDSLDTYEQYF; cdr3_nt: TGTGCCAGCACTCTAGACAGTTTAGACACCTACGAGCAGTACTTC
j_call: TRBJ1-5; d_call: -; clone_size: -; v_call: TRBV12-5; cdr3_aa: CASWFPSLAQNSNQPQHF; cdr3_nt: TGTGCTAGTTGGTTTCCTTCCCTGGCACAAAATAGCAATCAGCCCCAGCATTTT
j_call: TRBJ1-2; d_call: -; clone_size: once; v_call: TRBV2; cdr3_aa: CARTTGRVDYGYTF; cdr3_nt: TGTGCCAGGACGACGGGCAGGGTGGACTATGGCTACACCTTC
j_call: TRBJ2-1; d_call: TRBD2; clone_size: -; v_call: TRBV4-2; cdr3_aa: CASSHAASGSNEQFF; cdr3_nt: TGTGCCAGCAGCCACGCAGCTAGCGGTAGCAATGAGCAGTTCTTC
j_call: TRBJ2-7; d_call: -; clone_size: -; v_call: TRBV2; cdr3_aa: CASSVQGFGYEQYF; cdr3_nt: TGTGCCAGCAGTGTCCAGGGGTTCGGCTACGAGCAGTACTTC
j_call: TRBJ2-7; d_call: TRBD1; clone_size: -; v_call: TRBV18; cdr3_aa: CASSPGQGSYEQYF; cdr3_nt: TGTGCCAGCTCACCCGGACAGGGGTCCTACGAGCAGTACTTC
j_call: TRBJ2-3; d_call: TRBD2; clone_size: -; v_call: TRBV5-1; cdr3_aa: CASKLSFLAGDTDTQYF; cdr3_nt: TGCGCCAGCAAACTTTCTTTCCTAGCGGGCGACACAGATACGCAGTATTTT
j_call: TRBJ1-2; d_call: TRBD1; clone_size: -; v_call: TRBV27; cdr3_aa: CASSLARTGGYTF; cdr3_nt: TGTGCCAGCAGCCTAGCCAGGACAGGTGGCTACACCTTC